One sample yielded the 10 T cell receptor beta chains listed below, sequenced in a study of shared clonotypes between healthy human individuals. The data were produced by immunoSEQ multiplex PCR, yet TCRdb's version contains in-frame clones alone and is incomplete. The profile covers about 2.2 million clones, with roughly 93% appearing a single time and under 2% taken by the ten largest. Positive CCR7 selection of CD45RO-negative cells yielded the naive CD8 cells, and terminally differentiated effector memory CD45RA+ cells were excluded. The specimen sequenced was naive CD8+ T cells from PBMCs. These receptor sequences come from a man younger than 35 in good health. Some clones in this sample may be carry-over from other donors' samples.

The chain combines TRBV2 with TRBJ2-1, with D perhaps matching TRBD1 or TRBD2 (5 bases each). The germline V and J ends were trimmed by 7 bases and 6 bases, with 22 bases remaining between them. In germline, CDR1 is SNHLY, CDR2 FYNNEI. This CDR3 is built from 16 residues. DNA of the CDR3: TGTGCCAGCATTCCGGGACCGGATTCGATCCCCAATGAGCAGTTCTTC. It specifies CASIPGPDSIPNEQFF.

This clone appeared once. The CDR3 reads CASSIPSGSGDSYEQYF. The DNA of the CDR3 is TGTGCCAGTAGTATACCCAGTGGTAGCGGGGACTCCTACGAGCAGTACTTC. This chain links TRBV19 with TRBJ2-7; 8 positions match TRBD2. CDR1 LNHDA and CDR2 SQIVND come from the germline V gene (reference sequence). The ends lost 2 bases at V and 0 bases at J; junction bases unmatched: 9. The length of the CDR3 is 17 residues.

The chain couples TRBV28 to TRBJ2-1, with TRBD1 as a possible D gene (5 bases). The CDR3 is made up of 17 amino acids. Trimming left V 6 bases short and J 0 bases short, with 18 bases between. Germline loops: CDR1 MDHEN, CDR2 SYDVKM. The CDR3 spells CASRPVSGASSYNEQFF. The CDR3 nucleotides are TGTGCCAGCAGACCCGTCAGTGGGGCGAGCTCCTACAATGAGCAGTTCTTC.

The chain recombines TRBV7-9 with TRBJ1-1; D unclear. The CDR3 totals 13 residues. Germline CDR1 SEHNR, CDR2 FQNEAQ (reference sequence). The ends were cut back, 1 base at V and 9 bases at J, with 12 bases in the middle. The chain's CDR3 is CASSLGSRMKAFF. DNA for the CDR3: TGTGCCAGCAGCTTAGGATCCCGAATGAAAGCTTTCTTT. The whole variable domain, filled in from reference TRBV7-9 and TRBJ1-1, reads DTGVSQNPRHKITKRGQNVTFRCDPISEHNRLYWYRQTLGQGPEFLTYFQNEAQLEKSRLLSDRFSAERPKGSFSTLEIQRTEQGDSAMYLCASSLGSRMKAFFGQGTRLTVV.

The V call is TRBV11-2, the J call TRBJ2-1; TRBD1 or TRBD2 may be the D gene (5 bases each). Germline-derived CDR1 and CDR2 are SGHAT and FQNNGV. The CDR3 runs to 15 residues. V was shortened by 1 base and J by 8 bases, with 15 bases between the two germline ends. The CDR3 coding sequence is TGTGCCAGCAGCTTAGGTCCCCGGGGCGAGGATGAGCAGTTCTTC. Encoded protein: CASSLGPRGEDEQFF.

The chain recombines TRBV29-1 with TRBJ1-1; D is possibly TRBD1 (6 bases). The germline V and J ends were trimmed by 7 bases and 1 base, with 16 bases remaining between them. The CDR3 runs 14 residues. Germline V gene sequence: CDR1 SQVTM, CDR2 ANQGSEA. CDR3 region: CSAGQPGRNTEAFF. The CDR3 DNA reads TGCAGCGCGGGACAACCAGGGAGGAACACTGAAGCTTTCTTT.

As to this clone: The sample contains more than one DNA sequence encoding this CDR3. V usage is TRBV27 and J usage is TRBJ2-2; no firm D call. Germline V gives CDR1 MNHEY, CDR2 SMNVEV (reference sequence). CDR3 length: 13 amino acids. V was cut by 4 bases and J by 2 bases, with 5 bases left in between. The CDR3 protein is CASSYLNTGELFF. CDR3 nucleotides: TGTGCCAGCAGTTATCTAAACACCGGGGAGCTGTTTTTT.

This CDR3 is CASSLGGRTETQYF. The DNA for the CDR3 is TGTGCCAGCAGCTTGGGCGGGAGGACAGAGACCCAGTACTTC. The chain couples TRBV7-9 to TRBJ2-5, with 8 bases identical to TRBD2. The germline CDR1 and CDR2 sequences are SEHNR and FQNEAQ (reference sequence). CDR3 size: 14 residues. Trimming at V came to 3 bases and at J to 4 bases, leaving 4 bases not matched to a gene.

The chain uses TRBV6-5 and TRBJ2-7; 10 bases match TRBD2. Germline trimming cut 5 bases from V and 6 bases from J; bases unmatched to any gene: 10. CDR1 is MNHEY, CDR2 SVGAGI, per germline. CDR3 length equals 15 residues. The CDR3 loop reads CASSPGLADPAEQYF. In nucleotides, the CDR3 is TGTGCCAGCAGTCCCGGACTAGCGGATCCCGCCGAGCAGTACTTC.

The rearrangement uses TRBV6-1 and TRBJ1-4; D is undetermined. CDR1 MNHNS and CDR2 SASEGT come from the germline V gene. V was cut by 4 bases and J by 3 bases, with 9 bases left in between. The CDR3 loop spans 14 amino acids. The CDR3 region is CASSGGFPNEKLFF. In DNA form, the CDR3 reads TGTGCCAGCAGTGGAGGGTTTCCTAATGAAAAACTGTTTTTT.